The sequence of this T cell receptor beta chain was determined in a study of Tregs in tolerant kidney transplant recipients. This clone was seen only once. Its antigen is currently unknown. The V gene's germline CDR1 is ENHRY and CDR2 SYGVKD. The CDR3 contains 14 residues. V lost 4 bases and J lost 7, with 11 bases in between. Profiling relied on immunoSEQ multiplex PCR, and the TCRdb table lists in-frame clones only, not all of them. The sample holds under 45,000 clones, nearly 97% seen once. The chain uses TRBV10-3 and TRBJ1-6; D ambiguous. The source material was Tregs from blood cultured with allogeneic cells. The clonotype was recovered from a human donor in good health. CDR3 coding DNA: TGTGCCATCAGTGCGGGGTACCGGAATTCACCCCTCCACTTT. Amino acid sequence: CAISAGYRNSPLHF.